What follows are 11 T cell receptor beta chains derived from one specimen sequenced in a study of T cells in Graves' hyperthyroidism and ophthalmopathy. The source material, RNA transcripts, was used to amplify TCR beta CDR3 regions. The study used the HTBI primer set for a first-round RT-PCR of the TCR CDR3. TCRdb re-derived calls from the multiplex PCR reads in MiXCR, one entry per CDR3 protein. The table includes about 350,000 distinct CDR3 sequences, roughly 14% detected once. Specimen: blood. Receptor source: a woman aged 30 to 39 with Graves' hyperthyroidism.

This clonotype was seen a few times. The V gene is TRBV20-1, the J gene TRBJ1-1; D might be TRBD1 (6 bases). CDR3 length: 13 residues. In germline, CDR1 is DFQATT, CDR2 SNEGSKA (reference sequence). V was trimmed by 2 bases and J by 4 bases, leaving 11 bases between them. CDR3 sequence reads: CSARQGSSTEAFF. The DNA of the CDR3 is TGCAGTGCTAGACAGGGGTCGTCCACTGAAGCTTTCTTT.

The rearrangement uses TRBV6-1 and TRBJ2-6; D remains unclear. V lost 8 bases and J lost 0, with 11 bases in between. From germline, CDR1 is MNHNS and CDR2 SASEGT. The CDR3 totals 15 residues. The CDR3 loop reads CASEAGPSGANVLTF. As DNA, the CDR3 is TGTGCCAGCGAAGCCGGCCCCTCTGGGGCCAACGTCCTGACTTTC.

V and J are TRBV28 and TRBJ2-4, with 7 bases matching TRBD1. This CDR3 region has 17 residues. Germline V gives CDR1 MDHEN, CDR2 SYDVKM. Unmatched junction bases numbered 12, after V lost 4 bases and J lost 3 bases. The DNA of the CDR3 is TGTGCCAGCAGTTACTCGTTGTACCGGGACAGCAAAAACATTCAGTACTTC. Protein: CASSYSLYRDSKNIQYF.

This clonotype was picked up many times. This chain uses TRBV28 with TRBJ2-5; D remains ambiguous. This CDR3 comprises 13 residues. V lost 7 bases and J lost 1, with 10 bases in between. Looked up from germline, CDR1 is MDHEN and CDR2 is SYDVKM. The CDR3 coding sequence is TGTGCCAGCACCCGACATTCCCAAGAGACCCAGTACTTC. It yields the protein CASTRHSQETQYF.

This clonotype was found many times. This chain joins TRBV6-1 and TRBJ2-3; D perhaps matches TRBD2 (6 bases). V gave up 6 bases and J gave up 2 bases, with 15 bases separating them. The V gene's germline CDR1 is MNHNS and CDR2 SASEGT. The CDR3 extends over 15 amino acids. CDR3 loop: CASRRISGHTDTQYF. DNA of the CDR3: TGTGCCAGCAGGAGGATTAGCGGCCACACAGATACGCAGTATTTT.

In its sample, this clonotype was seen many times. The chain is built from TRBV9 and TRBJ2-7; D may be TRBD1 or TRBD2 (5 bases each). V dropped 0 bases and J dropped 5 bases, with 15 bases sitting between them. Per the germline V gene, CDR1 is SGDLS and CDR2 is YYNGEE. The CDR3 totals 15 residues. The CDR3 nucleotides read TGTGCCAGCAGCGTAGGGGGGAGTGTGGGGCACGAGCAGTACTTC. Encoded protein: CASSVGGSVGHEQYF.

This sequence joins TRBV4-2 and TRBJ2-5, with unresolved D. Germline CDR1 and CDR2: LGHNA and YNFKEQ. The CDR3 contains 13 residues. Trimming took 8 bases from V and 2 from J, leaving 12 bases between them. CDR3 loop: CASGEQPQETQYF. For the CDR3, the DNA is TGTGCCAGCGGAGAACAGCCGCAAGAGACCCAGTACTTC.

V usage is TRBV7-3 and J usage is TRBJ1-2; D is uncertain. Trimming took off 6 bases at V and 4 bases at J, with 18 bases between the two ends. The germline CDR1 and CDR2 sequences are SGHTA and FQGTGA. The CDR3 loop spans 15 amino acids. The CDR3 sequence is CASSPLPGPSYGYTF. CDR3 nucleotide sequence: TGTGCCAGCAGTCCACTGCCTGGACCTTCCTATGGCTACACCTTC.

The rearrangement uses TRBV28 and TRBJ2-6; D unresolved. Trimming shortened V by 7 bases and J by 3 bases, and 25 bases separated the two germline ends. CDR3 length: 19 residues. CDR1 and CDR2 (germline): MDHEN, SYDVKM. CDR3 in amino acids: CASIPRLGDPSHGANVLTF. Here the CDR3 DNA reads TGTGCCAGCATCCCTAGGTTGGGCGATCCAAGCCATGGGGCCAACGTCCTGACTTTC.

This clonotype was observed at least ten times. The DNA for the CDR3 is TGTGCCAGCAGCCCCGACGGACAGAATCAGCCCCAGCATTTT. Protein sequence: CASSPDGQNQPQHF. The chain combines TRBV6-1 with TRBJ1-5; D perhaps matches TRBD1 (6 bases). CDR3 length equals 14 residues. Trimming took off 6 bases at V and 4 bases at J, with 13 bases between the two ends. Germline-derived CDR1 and CDR2 are MNHNS and SASEGT.

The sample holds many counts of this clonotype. CDR3 bases: TGTGCCAGCAGCTTTGGGGGGAGCACCGGGGAGCTGTTTTTT. Protein product: CASSFGGSTGELFF. The V and J genes are TRBV11-3 and TRBJ2-2; tentative D call: TRBD2 (6 bases). V was pared by 3 bases and J by 4 bases, with 9 bases between. The CDR3 consists of 14 residues. Germline CDR1 reads SGHNT; CDR2 reads YENEEA.